The 26 T cell receptor beta chains below all came from one sample that was sequenced in a study of blood T cell repertoires in COVID-19. The protocol was immunoSEQ multiplex PCR, while the TCRdb copy is restricted to in-frame clones and leaves out a portion. The sample lists under 500,000 clones, 87% occurring once. The sequencing sample was made of PBMCs or T cells enriched from blood (not recorded which). These TCRs come from a woman aged 18 to 35 with acute COVID-19.

The CDR3 sequence: CATSSSPGQGVSHF. CDR3 sequence (DNA): TGTGCCACCAGCAGTTCCCCGGGACAGGGGGTTTCTCACTTT. This chain links TRBV15 with TRBJ1-6; TRBD1 agrees at 11 bases. The ends lost 3 bases at V and 19 bases at J; junction bases unmatched: 11. Germline loops: CDR1 LNHNV, CDR2 YYDKDF (reference sequence). This CDR3 is built from 14 residues.

The chain has TRBV6-2 or TRBV6-3 and TRBJ2-5; D remains ambiguous. Trimming cost V 2 bases and J 1 base, with 8 bases left between them. The CDR3 loop spans 14 amino acids. Germline CDR1 and CDR2: MNHEY and SVGEGT. The CDR3 DNA is TGTGCCAGCAGTTACCGCTACAGCCAAGAGACCCAGTACTTC. It encodes CASSYRYSQETQYF.

The chain uses TRBV7-9 and TRBJ1-5, with a weak D call TRBD1 (5 bases). The CDR3 is made up of 15 amino acids. CDR1 and CDR2 (germline): SEHNR, FQNEAQ (reference sequence). V shed 2 bases and J shed 7 bases, with 15 bases lying between them. The CDR3 reads CASSLWRGGEQPQHF. The CDR3 region has the DNA TGTGCCAGCAGCTTATGGAGGGGAGGAGAGCAGCCCCAGCATTTT.

This clone was seen a single time. The chain couples TRBV4-3 to TRBJ2-1; 8 bases agree with TRBD2. This CDR3 contains 16 residues. V was clipped by 0 bases and J by 8 bases; unmatched bases: 9. Germline lookup yields CDR1 LGHNA and CDR2 YSLEER. CDR3 in amino acids: CASSQDHQRENYEQFF. CDR3 DNA: TGCGCCAGCAGCCAAGATCACCAGCGGGAGAACTATGAGCAGTTCTTC.

The V call is TRBV2, the J call TRBJ1-1; tentative D call: TRBD1 (5 bases). CDR3 length equals 14 residues. The V gene lost 0 bases and the J gene lost 2 bases, with 7 bases spanning the gap. Germline-derived CDR1 and CDR2 are SNHLY and FYNNEI. Here the CDR3 DNA reads TGTGCCAGCAGTGAAGCAGGGGTTAACACTGAAGCTTTCTTT. Its translation: CASSEAGVNTEAFF.

The rearrangement joins TRBV6-5 to TRBJ2-7; D is perhaps TRBD1 (6 bases). Germline V gene data show CDR1 as MNHEY and CDR2 as SVGAGI. The V and J ends lost 5 bases and 3 bases respectively, with 14 bases between them. The CDR3 sequence is 14 residues long. The CDR3 nucleotides read TGTGCCAGCAGTCCCCGGACAGACTTCTACGAGCAGTACTTC. Protein: CASSPRTDFYEQYF.

V usage is TRBV5-1 and J usage is TRBJ2-1; D remains unclear. Germline CDR1 is SGHRS and CDR2 is YFSETQ. Trimming pared 1 base from V and 10 bases from J, leaving 15 bases between. The CDR3 runs to 14 residues. Written as DNA, the CDR3 is TGCGCCAGCAGCTTGCTGACTCGTCTTATCGAGCAGTTCTTC. It yields the protein CASSLLTRLIEQFF.

As for this clone: Other nucleotide sequences from this sample produce the same CDR3. This rearrangement joins TRBV6-5 to TRBJ1-5; weak D call: TRBD1 (6 bases). V dropped 0 bases and J dropped 2 bases, with 8 bases sitting between them. The CDR3 loop spans 15 amino acids. Germline CDR1 and CDR2: MNHEY and SVGAGI. CDR3: CASSYSQGGNQPQHF. In DNA form, the CDR3 reads TGTGCCAGCAGTTACTCACAGGGTGGCAATCAGCCCCAGCATTTT.

The chain carries TRBV9 and TRBJ1-2, with D perhaps matching TRBD1 (5 bases). The germline V gene has CDR1 SGDLS and CDR2 YYNGEE. CDR3 length equals 14 residues. V dropped 3 bases and J dropped 2 bases, with 11 bases sitting between them. CDR3 DNA: TGTGCCAGCAGCGCTGAACCAGGGAACTATGGCTACACCTTC. Amino acids: CASSAEPGNYGYTF. Supplemented by reference TRBV9 and TRBJ1-2, the full variable domain reads DSGVTQTPKHLITATGQRVTLRCSPRSGDLSVYWYQQSLDQGLQFLIQYYNGEERAKGNILERFSAQQFPDLHSELNLSSLELGDSALYFCASSAEPGNYGYTFGSGTRLTVV.

The V call is TRBV6-5, the J call TRBJ1-1, with D possibly being TRBD1 (6 bases). Germline lookup yields CDR1 MNHEY and CDR2 SVGAGI. V was pared by 0 bases and J by 4 bases, with 9 bases between. The CDR3 has 14 residues. DNA for the CDR3: TGTGCCAGCAGTTACTCTTACAGGGTCACTGAAGCTTTCTTT. This encodes CASSYSYRVTEAFF.

The chain couples TRBV10-3 to TRBJ1-1, with a weak D call TRBD1 (6 bases). Germline CDR1 ENHRY, CDR2 SYGVKD. This CDR3 is built from 14 residues. The ends were cut back, 4 bases at V and 3 bases at J, with 12 bases in the middle. The DNA for the CDR3 is TGTGCCATCAGTGCGACAGGTTCCTACACTGAAGCTTTCTTT. Its translation: CAISATGSYTEAFF.

The J gene is TRBJ2-1, the V gene TRBV10-3; 13 nucleotides match TRBD2. Per germline, CDR1 ENHRY and CDR2 SYGVKD. The CDR3 runs to 18 residues. J gave up 5 bases and V 6 bases, and 13 bases lay outside the gene matches. CDR3 DNA: TGTGCCATCAGGGTAGCAGATGGACTAGCGGGAGTAGACAATGAGCAGTTCTTC. Protein product: CAIRVADGLAGVDNEQFF.

The CDR3, as DNA: TGTGCCAGCAGCCTCGGTGGGACAGTCAGCGGGGAGCTGTTTTTT. Translation gives CASSLGGTVSGELFF. The chain employs TRBV9 and TRBJ2-2; 7 bases agree with TRBD1. In germline, CDR1 is SGDLS, CDR2 YYNGEE. The CDR3 length is 15 residues. V lost 4 bases and J lost 7; bases outside the gene matches: 10.

The J gene is TRBJ1-5, the V gene TRBV19; unclear D gene. The CDR3 covers 12 residues. Deletions cut 7 bases from V and 7 bases from J, with 11 bases between. Germline-derived CDR1 and CDR2 are LNHDA and SQIVND (reference sequence). DNA for the CDR3: TGTGCCAGTACTCCCGGAGACCAGCCCCAGCATTTT. Its protein is CASTPGDQPQHF.

This clone occurred a few times. The gene calls are TRBV13 and TRBJ2-7; TRBD2 matches at 7 bases. The CDR3 sequence is 14 residues long. Trimming cost V 4 bases and J 0 bases; bases outside gene matches: 3. Germline V gene lookup returns CDR1 PRHDT and CDR2 FYEKMQ (reference sequence). This chain's CDR3 is CASSYQRDSYEQYF. The CDR3 bases are TGTGCCAGCAGCTACCAGCGGGACTCCTACGAGCAGTACTTC.

CDR3 loop: CASSKPDSYNEQFF. CDR3 DNA: TGTGCCAGCAGCAAACCGGACAGCTACAATGAGCAGTTCTTC. J is TRBJ2-1 and V is TRBV28, with D tentatively TRBD1 (6 bases). Germline V CDR1 and CDR2: MDHEN, SYDVKM. There are 14 residues in the CDR3. Trimming removed 6 bases at V and 3 bases at J, with 12 bases between.

The DNA for the CDR3 is TGTGCCAGCAGCTTGGTCCTGGCTGATTCACCCCTCCACTTT. This encodes CASSLVLADSPLHF. The J gene is TRBJ1-6, the V gene TRBV5-4; D gene ambiguous. Germline CDR1 is SGHNT and CDR2 is YYREEE (reference sequence). V lost 0 bases and J lost 8, with 9 bases in between. The CDR3 runs to 14 residues.

The chain is built from TRBV12-3 or TRBV12-4 and TRBJ1-1, with TRBD1 as a possible D gene (6 bases). The CDR3 contains 13 residues. Deletions cut 6 bases from V and 7 bases from J, with 15 bases between. CDR3 in DNA: TGTGCCAGCAGCCAAACGACAGGCAATGAAGCTTTCTTT. Protein sequence: CASSQTTGNEAFF.

The CDR3 DNA reads TGTGCCAGCAGTTACGTAGGGGGTGGCAATCAGCCCCAGCATTTT. Protein sequence: CASSYVGGGNQPQHF. The chain recombines TRBV2 with TRBJ1-5, with D possibly matching TRBD1 (6 bases). Germline CDR1 and CDR2: SNHLY and FYNNEI. The ends were cut back, 5 bases at V and 2 bases at J, with 13 bases in the middle. This CDR3 is built from 15 residues. The full variable domain, its missing parts supplied by reference TRBV2 and TRBJ1-5, is EPEVTQTPSHQVTQMGQEVILRCVPISNHLYFYWYRQILGQKVEFLVSFYNNEISEKSEIFDDQFSVERPDGSNFTLKIRSTKLEDSAMYFCASSYVGGGNQPQHFGDGTRLSIL.

This clone was detected only a few times. This chain uses TRBV11-3 with TRBJ2-1, with 9 bases matching TRBD1. V dropped 1 base and J dropped 2; count of bases not matched to a gene: 3. Germline CDR1 and CDR2: SGHNT and YENEEA. The CDR3 is made up of 16 amino acids. The CDR3 region is CASSLVGQGTYNEQFF. In DNA form, the CDR3 reads TGTGCCAGCAGCTTAGTTGGACAGGGGACCTACAATGAGCAGTTCTTC. The full variable domain, rest sourced from reference TRBV11-3 and TRBJ2-1, is EAGVVQSPRYKIIEKKQPVAFWCNPISGHNTLYWYLQNLGQGPELLIRYENEEAVDDSQLPKDRFSAERLKGVDSTLKIQPAELGDSAVYLCASSLVGQGTYNEQFFGPGTRLTVL.

This chain uses TRBV5-1 with TRBJ1-4; 7 nucleotides align to TRBD1. The CDR3 has 13 amino acids. Germline V gene data show CDR1 as SGHRS and CDR2 as YFSETQ. With V trimmed by 4 bases and J by 8 bases, 5 bases remained unmatched. In DNA, the CDR3 is TGCGCCAGCAGCCTACAGGGGAGGGAAAAACTGTTTTTT. Its protein product is CASSLQGREKLFF.

V gene TRBV25-1 combines with J gene TRBJ2-2, with D possibly matching TRBD2 (6 bases). V was cut by 9 bases and J by 6 bases, with 11 bases left in between. The CDR3 sequence is 12 residues long. Germline CDR1 MGHDK, CDR2 SYGVNS. The CDR3 DNA follows: TGTGCCAGTGGAGGGCTGGCCGGGGAGCTGTTTTTT. Protein sequence: CASGGLAGELFF.

J is TRBJ2-2 and V is TRBV5-5, with no clear D. Between the trimmed V and J ends, which lost 0 bases and 5 bases, there was a span of 2 bases. The CDR3 extends over 12 amino acids. The V gene's germline CDR1 is SGHKS and CDR2 YYEKEE (reference sequence). Here the CDR3 reads CASSLATGELFF. As DNA, the CDR3 is TGTGCCAGCAGCTTGGCAACCGGGGAGCTGTTTTTT.

V and J are TRBV19 and TRBJ1-1; 11 nucleotides agree with TRBD1. CDR1 LNHDA and CDR2 SQIVND come from the germline V gene (reference sequence). V was clipped by 3 bases and J by 3 bases; unmatched bases: 3. There are 15 residues in the CDR3. CDR3 coding DNA: TGTGCCAGTAGTATCGGACAGGGGGCGCACACTGAAGCTTTCTTT. Translating it yields CASSIGQGAHTEAFF.

The CDR3 here is CASSSQGSNIQYF. Here the CDR3 DNA reads TGCGCCAGCAGTTCCCAGGGGTCAAACATTCAGTACTTC. This chain joins TRBV10-1 and TRBJ2-4; tentatively, D is TRBD1 (6 bases). V gave up 5 bases and J gave up 6 bases, with 11 bases separating them. Per germline, CDR1 WNHNN and CDR2 SYGVQD (reference sequence). The CDR3 extends over 13 amino acids.

This chain uses TRBV25-1 with TRBJ1-1; D perhaps matches TRBD1 (5 bases). This CDR3 contains 14 residues. The V gene's germline CDR1 is MGHDK and CDR2 SYGVNS. Trimming cost V 3 bases and J 7 bases, with 15 bases left between them. The CDR3 nucleotides read TGTGCCAGCAGTGACGGCGGGGGGTTAGTTGAAGCTTTCTTT. Its translation: CASSDGGGLVEAFF.